A selection of T cell receptor beta chains follows, all from one sample in a study of regulatory T cells in long-lasting Graves disease. TCRdb independently ran MiXCR on the multiplex PCR reads; one entry per CDR3 protein. The sample consists of 400,000 to 500,000 distinct CDR3 sequences, less than 25% of them appearing once. The sample was peripheral blood mononuclear cells (PBMCs), taken when the disease was refractory, from a patient treated with antithyroid drugs. The receptors come from a female donor with Graves disease. The CDR3 runs from the conserved cysteine through the conserved F or W. Each record gives: clone size, V gene, J gene, CDR3 length, D gene, CDR3 protein, CDR3 DNA. The D gene is left open where the match is weak. Size tells how often a clone was seen (once, few, many) or the class of an expanded clone, and some rows leave it out.

few	TRBV4-1	TRBJ1-6	15	TRBD1	CASSQTGTGREPLHF	TGCGCCAGCAGCCAGACCGGGACAGGGAGAGAACCCCTCCACTTT
few	TRBV9	TRBJ2-7	15	-	CASSVGVLSSYEQYF	TGTGCCAGCAGCGTAGGTGTACTCAGCTCCTACGAGCAGTACTTC
few	TRBV7-2	TRBJ2-1	16	-	CASSLPPQVSYNEQFF	TGTGCCAGCAGCTTACCTCCACAGGTCTCCTACAATGAGCAGTTCTTC
many	TRBV7-9	TRBJ2-5	15	-	CASSLAFDRLETQYF	TGTGCCAGCAGCTTAGCGTTCGACAGATTAGAGACCCAGTACTTC
many	TRBV2	TRBJ1-2	16	-	CASRESTDSHFYGYTF	TGTGCCAGCAGGGAGTCCACGGACAGTCATTTCTATGGCTACACCTTC
few	TRBV7-9	TRBJ2-5	13	TRBD2	CASSFQREGTQYF	TGTGCCAGCAGCTTCCAGCGGGAGGGGACCCAGTACTTC
-	TRBV20-1	TRBJ2-2	12	-	CSARGGAGELFF	TGCAGTGCCAGAGGGGGGGCCGGGGAGCTGTTTTTT
-	TRBV20-1	TRBJ2-7	15	TRBD2	CSARDQAGDSYEQYF	TGCAGTGCTAGAGATCAAGCGGGAGATTCCTACGAGCAGTACTTC
few	TRBV6-1	TRBJ2-7	13	-	CASSEGNVYEQYF	TGTGCCAGCAGTGAAGGGAACGTGTACGAGCAGTACTTC
few	TRBV7-8	TRBJ1-5	17	TRBD1	CASSLEPTGGMGQPQHF	TGTGCCAGCAGCTTAGAGCCTACAGGGGGTATGGGTCAGCCCCAGCATTTT
many	TRBV2	TRBJ1-4	14	TRBD1	CASRDRTGNEKLFF	TGTGCCAGCAGAGACAGGACAGGGAATGAAAAACTGTTTTTT
-	TRBV3-1	TRBJ2-7	14	-	CASSPGTRRYEQYF	TGTGCCAGCAGCCCCGGGACAAGACGCTACGAGCAGTACTTC
many	TRBV28	TRBJ1-2	13	-	CASSLPANYGYTF	TGTGCCAGCAGCCTACCAGCTAACTATGGCTACACCTTC
few	TRBV20-1	TRBJ1-1	14	TRBD1	CSARPPRGRTEAFF	TGCAGTGCTAGACCCCCAAGGGGGCGAACTGAAGCTTTCTTT
many	TRBV28	TRBJ1-5	20	-	CASSPTPSPGSPNSNQPQHF	TGTGCCAGCAGTCCAACCCCATCGCCAGGGTCCCCCAACTCCAATCAGCCCCAGCATTTT
-	TRBV19	TRBJ2-7	18	TRBD1	CASSIQGQGILGTYEQYF	TGTGCCAGTAGTATTCAGGGACAGGGTATTTTGGGGACCTACGAGCAGTACTTC
many	TRBV28	TRBJ2-7	15	-	CASSHGSDSLYEQYF	TGTGCCAGCAGCCATGGTTCTGACTCGCTCTACGAGCAGTACTTC
few	TRBV6-1	TRBJ2-1	13	-	CASSVQGGNAQFF	TGTGCCAGCAGTGTGCAGGGGGGTAACGCGCAGTTCTTC
-	TRBV20-1	TRBJ2-5	14	-	CSASDLASQETQYF	TGCAGTGCTAGCGACCTAGCGTCACAAGAGACCCAGTACTTC
many	TRBV30	TRBJ1-1	13	-	CAWSPIDMFEAFF	TGTGCCTGGTCGCCCATTGACATGTTCGAAGCTTTCTTT
few	TRBV20-1	TRBJ2-7	13	-	CSARSGLPYEQYF	TGCAGTGCTAGATCCGGGCTCCCCTACGAGCAGTACTTC
many	TRBV7-9	TRBJ2-7	14	-	CASSLGREAYEQYF	TGTGCCAGCAGCTTAGGCAGGGAGGCCTACGAGCAGTACTTC
many	TRBV20-1	TRBJ2-4	15	TRBD1	CSARPDRQSKNIQYF	TGCAGTGCTAGGCCGGACAGGCAATCCAAAAACATTCAGTACTTC
many	TRBV11-2	TRBJ1-2	15	-	CASSLAGTSGYGYTF	TGTGCCAGCAGCTTAGCGGGGACTTCAGGCTATGGCTACACCTTC
-	TRBV5-1	TRBJ1-1	14	-	CASSLADSFGGAFF	TGCGCCAGCAGCTTGGCGGACAGCTTTGGAGGAGCTTTCTTT